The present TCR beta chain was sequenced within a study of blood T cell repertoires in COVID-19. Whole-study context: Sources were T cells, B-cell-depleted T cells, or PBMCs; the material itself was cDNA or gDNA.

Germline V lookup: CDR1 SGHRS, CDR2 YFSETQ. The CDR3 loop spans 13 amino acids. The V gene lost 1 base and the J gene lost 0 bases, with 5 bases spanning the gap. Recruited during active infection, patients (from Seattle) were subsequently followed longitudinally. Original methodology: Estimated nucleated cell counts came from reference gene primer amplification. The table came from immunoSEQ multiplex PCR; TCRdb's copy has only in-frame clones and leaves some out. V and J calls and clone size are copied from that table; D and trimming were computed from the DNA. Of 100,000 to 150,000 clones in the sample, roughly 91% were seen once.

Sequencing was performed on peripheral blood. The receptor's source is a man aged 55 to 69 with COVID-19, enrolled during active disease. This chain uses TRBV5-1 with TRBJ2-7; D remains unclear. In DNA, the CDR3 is TGCGCCAGCAGCTTGAGGAGCTCCTACGAGCAGTACTTC. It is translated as CASSLRSSYEQYF. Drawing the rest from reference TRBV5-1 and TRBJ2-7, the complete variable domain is KAGVTQTPRYLIKTRGQQVTLSCSPISGHRSVSWYQQTPGQGLQFLFEYFSETQRNKGNFPGRFSGRQFSNSRSEMNVSTLELGDSALYLCASSLRSSYEQYFGPGTRLTVT.